This T cell receptor (beta chain) was found in a study of post-analysis software for immune sequencing data (dated by TCRdb to between 2014 and 2017). General notes on the study: Relapsing-remitting, secondary progressive and progressive-relapsing multiple sclerosis were recorded as disease courses, and subtype annotation was lacking for some patients. Patient repertoires were compared against ten to eleven previously published healthy control repertoires from donors aged 6 to 25 years. A subset of samples was prepared in parallel using single-end sample barcoding, then pooled and co-amplified after Illumina adapter ligation. Points the paper makes about the study in general: Compared with controls, multiple sclerosis patients had significantly lower normalized Chao1 diversity, a finding suggesting substantial peripheral T-cell clonal expansion. Significantly higher frequencies in patients than in controls were found for five or six TRBV segments, including TRBV5-6, TRBV5-1 and TRBV20-1. The control group was slightly older than the multiple sclerosis patient group. Strong co-clustering of samples prepared in the same batch was shown by direct clustering with F measure, prompting a batch-effect correction.

The germline V gene (reference sequence) gives CDR1 as SEHNR and CDR2 as FQNEAQ. Trimmed from V: 5 bases; trimmed from J: 4 bases; junction bases lacking a gene match: 16. The CDR3 measures 17 amino acids from cysteine to phenylalanine. The kept DNA is CDR3 alone, 51 bases in frame from the first base. TCR beta repertoires were profiled from peripheral blood of approximately 13 young patients with multiple sclerosis to demonstrate the VDJtools post-analysis software. Multiple sclerosis patients were children and adolescents aged about 6 to 16 years. Libraries were made using PCR. Sequencing relied on an Illumina HiSeq 2500. To reduce PCR and sequencing biases, unique molecular identifiers were built into the TCR beta cDNA libraries. About 0.5 million cDNA molecules were obtained for every 1 to 10 million input T cells, so each molecule roughly corresponded to one T cell. Patient libraries were prepared and sequenced with the same protocol used for the earlier healthy control dataset. Within a given batch, samples were prepared together, multiplexed and sequenced on the same HiSeq lane. The authors processed their data as follows. Raw barcoded reads were processed with MIGEC, and single-read molecular identifier groups were discarded before consensus assembly and CDR3 extraction. VDJtools was used for post-analysis of the clonotype tables, with diversity normalized by down-sampling every dataset to the smallest sample size. In repertoire overlap clustering, CDR3 amino acid sequences, but not nucleotide sequences, were matched to correct batch-related cross-sample contamination. TCRdb took the public reads, trimmed them with fastp at Q25, ran MiXCR for clone calling and kept in-frame beta chains. Each CDR3 protein appears once, grouped with its most common genes and DNA. TCRdb's processing, not the authors', yielded these V and J calls. This sample is represented by about 770,000 distinct CDR3 sequences; roughly 46% of them were singletons. The top ten hold 4.9% of the sample.

As regards this clonotype: Its antigen is still unknown. No base quality information exists; no much larger clone differs at one position.

Rearrangement joined TRBV7-9 to TRBJ2-7, and TRBD2 matches 8 of the central bases. The sample consisted of blood. The receptor was isolated from a girl aged 10-17 years with multiple sclerosis. The sequenced DNA: TGTGCCAGCAGCCCAGACCTAGTAGCGGGACCAACTTACGAGCAGTACTTC. Its protein product is CASSPDLVAGPTYEQYF.